This T cell receptor beta chain stems from a study of long-term antiretroviral therapy in people with HIV. At survey level, the immunoSEQ assay was run in its v3.0 version. TCRdb keeps only in-frame clones here, not all; method: immunoSEQ multiplex PCR. The data hold fewer than 25,000 clones, with around 84% observed a single time. CDR3 length equals 11 residues. Looked up from germline, CDR1 is DFQATT and CDR2 is SNEGSKA (reference sequence). V lost 5 bases to trimming and J lost 7 bases, with 12 bases between them. This chain connects TRBV20-1 to TRBJ2-7, with D uncertain. The receptor was isolated from a young man with HIV. The specimen comprised unsorted PBMCs, sampled 0.1 years before starting antiretroviral therapy. The CDR3 loop reads CSALRLWEQYF. In DNA, the CDR3 is TGCAGTGCTCTTCGCCTGTGGGAGCAGTACTTC.